The 4 T cell receptor beta chains in this list originate from one sample, sequenced in a study of shared clonotypes between healthy human individuals. Terminally differentiated effector memory CD45RA+ cells were excluded from the naive CD8 cells, which were CD45RO-negative and positively selected for CCR7. Measured with immunoSEQ multiplex PCR; TCRdb has only the in-frame clones, and not every one. The top ten hold about 0.12% of the sample, which has hundreds of thousands of clones, about 96% seen once. Sequencing was performed on naive CD8+ T cells sorted from blood. The receptors stem from a woman in her 30s in good health.

This clone showed up just once. The gene calls are TRBV11-2 and TRBJ1-6; D is unclear. This CDR3 contains 16 residues. The V and J ends lost 1 base and 0 bases respectively, with 7 bases between them. CDR1 is SGHAT and CDR2 is FQNNGV in the germline V gene. CDR3 bases: TGTGCCAGCAGCTTAGTTCGGAGCTCCTATAATTCACCCCTCCACTTT. Translation gives CASSLVRSSYNSPLHF.

The chain is built from TRBV28 and TRBJ1-2; 8 bases are a match to TRBD1. Per germline, CDR1 MDHEN and CDR2 SYDVKM. CDR3 length: 14 amino acids. V gave up 2 bases and J gave up 4 bases; unmatched junction bases: 3. The CDR3 here is CASSLRDRTYGYTF. CDR3 nucleotide sequence: TGTGCCAGCAGTTTAAGGGACAGGACCTATGGCTACACCTTC.

Notes on this clone: No conserved phenylalanine or tryptophan is present at the end of the CDR3, so a read error is the likely explanation. No DNA is shown, since the ends of the CDR3 on it are uncertain; the CDR3 is the one TCRdb lists. The chain couples TRBV6-5 to TRBJ2-7; the table's D gene call, TRBD1, was not cross checked with the DNA. The CDR3 contains 9 residues when both ends are counted. Germline loops: CDR1 MNHEY, CDR2 SVGAGI. CDR3 protein: CASSYSACT.

J is TRBJ1-1 and V is TRBV11-3; weak D call: TRBD1 (6 bases). Germline CDR1 is SGHNT and CDR2 is YENEEA. There are 13 residues in the CDR3. V was cut by 1 base and J by 4 bases, with 7 bases left in between. The DNA of the CDR3 is TGTGCCAGCAGCTTAGTAGGGGGCACTGAAGCTTTCTTT. Residues: CASSLVGGTEAFF.